This TCR beta chain was observed in a study of blood T cell repertoires in COVID-19. Study-wide context: The United States, Italy and Spain were the sources of the acute and convalescent COVID-19 samples. Sources were T cells, B-cell-depleted T cells, or PBMCs; the material itself was cDNA or gDNA.

Trimming cost V 4 bases and J 5 bases, with 9 bases left between them. The CDR3 is 13 residues long. Patients at the Seattle site were enrolled during active infection and followed longitudinally. As handled by the study authors: Scientists estimated how many nucleated cells there were by amplifying reference gene primers. The data were produced by immunoSEQ multiplex PCR, yet TCRdb's version contains in-frame clones alone and is incomplete. D and trimming come from the DNA, and the V and J calls and clone size come from that table. The sample comprises under 250,000 clones, about nine tenths of which are singletons, and under 14% rests with the top ten.

This sequence originates from a man aged 50-59 years with COVID-19, enrolled during active disease. This chain links TRBV12-3 or TRBV12-4 with TRBJ1-5; the D is unclear. Sequenced input: peripheral blood. DNA for the CDR3: TGTGCCAGCAGTTACAGTCGTCATCAGCCCCAGCATTTT. Translated, it gives CASSYSRHQPQHF.